This TCR beta chain emerged from a study of blood T cells in healthy people across ages. General study points: Any conclusive comparison of naive versus antigen-experienced cells was prevented by using unsorted PBMCs.

The CDR3 extends over 16 amino acids. Germline values: CDR1 MGHDK, CDR2 SYGVNS. The ends lost 0 bases at V and 5 bases at J; junction bases unmatched: 6. This clonotype was seen only a few times. Its matching antigen is unknown. PCR was performed a second time for about 7 to 11 cycles using a sample-barcoded 5' primer and a J-beta primer mix. MiXCR was run by TCRdb on the 5' RACE reads, yielding one entry per CDR3 protein. The sample gives around 650,000 distinct CDR3 sequences, 32% of which show up once; about 16% is in the top ten. Input material: blood. This rearrangement joins TRBV25-1 to TRBJ2-1; 8 bases agree with TRBD1. This TCR derives from an elderly woman in good health. DNA of the CDR3: TGTGCCAGCAGTGAATATGGCAGGGGGCTGGACAATGAGCAGTTCTTC. Its protein product is CASSEYGRGLDNEQFF.